This T cell receptor beta chain emerged from a study of T cell repertoires in cytomegalovirus infection. Notes on the study in general: It was HLA-C-restricted CMV-specific TCR beta clonotypes that dominated the response ex vivo.

The CDR3 length is 13 residues. Between the trimmed V and J ends, which lost 2 bases and 6 bases, there was a span of 9 bases. CDR1 and CDR2 from the germline V gene are SGHAT and FQNNGV. As concerns this clonotype: Its matching antigen is unknown.

TCRdb ran MiXCR on the reads and lists one entry per CDR3 protein. Of just over 450,000 distinct CDR3 sequences in the sample, 40% to 50% were seen once. The sequence was obtained from a human donor in good health (CMV status not recorded). Some clones in this sample may be carry-over from other donors' samples. The sequencing used cultured PBMCs, collected from culture after CMV antigen stimulation. The J gene is TRBJ2-3, the V gene TRBV11-2, with D unresolved. CDR3 bases: TGTGCCAGCAGCTTATACGGTAGTGATACGCAGTATTTT. This codes for CASSLYGSDTQYF.